A selection of T cell receptor beta chains follows, all from one sample in a study of T-cell memory formation after mild COVID-19. One entry per CDR3 protein results from TCRdb running MiXCR on the 5' RACE reads. The sample carries about 440,000 distinct CDR3 sequences, about 19% recorded once. Input material: PBMCs or a T cell subset sorted from them (not recorded which). These receptors all stem from an adult woman who had mild COVID-19 (a few samples of this study predate the infection). Cell type and time point are not known. CDR3s include the opening cysteine and the closing phenylalanine or tryptophan. Each record gives: J gene, V gene, clone size, D gene, CDR3 protein, CDR3 DNA. D genes are given only for firm matches. For some rows the clone size is stated as once, few or many, or as a class when expanded; others skip it.

>TRBJ1-1|TRBV19|few|.
CASTAATGWDTEAFF
TGTGCCAGTACCGCCGCCACAGGGTGGGACACTGAAGCTTTCTTT
>TRBJ2-1|TRBV7-6|many|.
CASSRDNEQFF
TGTGCCAGCAGCCGTGACAATGAGCAGTTCTTC
>TRBJ2-1|TRBV4-3|few|TRBD2
CASSQDPETSGEAYEQFF
TGCGCCAGCAGCCAAGATCCCGAAACTAGCGGGGAGGCCTATGAGCAGTTCTTC
>TRBJ1-1|TRBV7-2|few|.
CASSLVSGSGTEAFF
TGTGCCAGCAGCTTAGTTTCCGGGTCAGGCACTGAAGCTTTCTTT
>TRBJ2-1|TRBV20-1|few|TRBD1
CSGTKGQGALF
TGCAGTGGAACGAAGGGACAGGGGGCGTTGTTC
>TRBJ2-6|TRBV6-5|few|TRBD2
CASSRAGTSGGATGANVLTF
TGTGCCAGCAGTCGTGCCGGGACTAGCGGGGGGGCCACTGGGGCCAACGTCCTGACTTTC
>TRBJ2-1|TRBV25-1|.|.
CASSVQGNEQFF
TGTGCCAGCAGTGTACAGGGCAATGAGCAGTTCTTC
>TRBJ1-2|TRBV5-1|few|TRBD1
CASSSDTTGRGYGYTF
TGCGCCAGCAGCTCGGATACGACAGGGAGGGGATATGGCTACACCTTC
>TRBJ2-2|TRBV20-1|few|.
CSASGPLFGELFF
TGCAGTGCTAGCGGTCCGCTGTTTGGGGAGCTGTTTTTT
>TRBJ2-7|TRBV7-8|.|.
CASSFEGGVSEQYF
TGTGCCAGCAGCTTCGAAGGGGGGGTCAGCGAGCAGTACTTC
>TRBJ1-4|TRBV6-6|.|.
CASSSPPGGATNEKLFF
TGTGCCAGCAGTTCTCCTCCGGGAGGGGCAACTAATGAAAAACTGTTTTTT
>TRBJ1-1|TRBV28|.|TRBD1
CASTRPRDRGFMDTEAFF
TGTGCCAGCACTCGCCCCCGGGACAGGGGTTTTATGGACACTGAAGCTTTCTTT
>TRBJ1-2|TRBV11-3|.|.
CASSPRGGGYYGYTF
TGTGCCAGCAGCCCGAGGGGTGGGGGCTACTATGGCTACACCTTC
>TRBJ2-7|TRBV5-1|few|.
CASSGRSGSYEQYF
TGCGCCAGCAGCGGGAGGTCAGGGTCCTACGAGCAGTACTTC
>TRBJ1-4|TRBV7-9|few|TRBD1
CASRPRTGQGATNEKLFF
TGTGCCAGCAGACCCAGGACAGGCCAGGGGGCAACTAATGAAAAACTGTTTTTT
>TRBJ2-2|TRBV19|many|.
CASSYEGQNTGELFF
TGTGCCAGTAGTTATGAGGGACAGAACACCGGGGAGCTGTTTTTT
>TRBJ1-2|TRBV9|.|TRBD1
CASSSRDRGILGYTF
TGTGCCAGCAGCTCCCGGGACAGGGGGATCCTGGGCTACACCTTC
>TRBJ2-1|TRBV28|many|.
CASSFDGNEQFF
TGTGCCAGCAGTTTCGACGGGAATGAGCAGTTCTTC
>TRBJ1-1|TRBV14|.|.
CASSQDGTRTEAFF
TGTGCCAGCAGCCAAGATGGGACACGCACTGAAGCTTTCTTT
>TRBJ2-3|TRBV2|few|TRBD2
CASSQPLLAASTDTQYF
TGTGCCAGCAGTCAACCCCTACTAGCGGCGAGCACAGATACGCAGTATTTT
>TRBJ2-1|TRBV6-4|few|TRBD1
CASSDSATGPYNEQFF
TGTGCCAGCAGTGACTCCGCGACAGGGCCCTACAATGAGCAGTTCTTC
>TRBJ2-3|TRBV15|many|.
CATSTPRDTQYF
TGTGCCACCAGCACCCCTAGGGATACGCAGTATTTT
>TRBJ2-5|TRBV20-1|few|.
CSARETQYF
TGCAGTGCCCGGGAGACCCAGTACTTC
>TRBJ1-2|TRBV7-2|few|TRBD1
CASSPPPGTVSWNYGYTF
TGTGCCAGCAGCCCGCCGCCCGGGACAGTGTCATGGAACTATGGCTACACCTTC
>TRBJ2-5|TRBV7-2|few|.
CASSLASSQGTQYF
TGTGCCAGCAGCTTAGCCTCTTCCCAGGGGACCCAGTACTTC
>TRBJ1-4|TRBV12-3/TRBV12-4|.|TRBD1
CASSEDRVGNEKLFF
TGTGCCAGCAGCGAAGACAGGGTTGGTAATGAAAAACTGTTTTTT
>TRBJ2-3|TRBV24-1|many|.
CATSDPRAEDTQYF
TGTGCCACCAGTGATCCCCGGGCCGAGGATACGCAGTATTTT
>TRBJ1-4|TRBV9|.|.
CASSVGVQHEKLFF
TGTGCCAGCAGCGTAGGAGTACAACATGAAAAACTGTTTTTT